A selection of T cell receptor beta chains follows, all from one sample in a study of T cells in Graves' hyperthyroidism and ophthalmopathy. MiXCR, run by TCRdb on the multiplex PCR reads, gives a single entry per CDR3 protein. The sample consists of under 350,000 distinct CDR3 sequences, roughly 15% of them appearing once. Sequencing was carried out using blood. These TCRs come from a woman in her 30s with Graves' hyperthyroidism that later progressed to Graves' ophthalmopathy. CDR3s include the opening cysteine and the closing phenylalanine or tryptophan. D genes are given only for firm matches. Clone sizes are given selectively: once, few, many, or a class where the clone is expanded.

j_call | clone_size | d_call | v_call | cdr3_aa | cdr3_nt
TRBJ2-1 | few | . | TRBV25-1 | CASTGLHNEQFF | TGTGCCAGCACTGGACTCCACAATGAGCAGTTCTTC
TRBJ2-3 | . | TRBD2 | TRBV4-1 | CASSQGGKGTSGTDTQYF | TGCGCCAGCAGCCAAGGGGGTAAAGGGACTAGCGGCACAGATACGCAGTATTTT
TRBJ2-2 | many | . | TRBV2 | CASREGGTGELFF | TGTGCCAGCAGGGAGGGCGGAACCGGGGAGCTGTTTTTT
TRBJ1-1 | many | TRBD1 | TRBV20-1 | CSARARGGGNTEAFF | TGCAGTGCTAGAGCCAGGGGGGGAGGGAATACTGAAGCTTTCTTT
TRBJ1-5 | many | . | TRBV29-1 | CSVEKREGIGSAQHF | TGCAGCGTTGAGAAGCGTGAGGGAATCGGGTCGGCCCAGCATTTT
TRBJ1-6 | many | . | TRBV11-2 | CASSLDTRTDHNSPLHF | TGTGCCAGCAGCTTAGATACTAGGACAGATCATAATTCACCCCTCCACTTT
TRBJ2-2 | many | TRBD1 | TRBV12-3/TRBV12-4 | CASSFGTGTGVGELFF | TGTGCCAGCAGTTTTGGCACCGGGACAGGGGTGGGGGAGCTGTTTTTT
TRBJ2-1 | many | . | TRBV11-2 | CASSLRLQGGANEQFF | TGTGCCAGCAGCTTAAGGCTGCAGGGGGGAGCCAATGAGCAGTTCTTC
TRBJ2-1 | . | . | TRBV7-9 | CASSLGRGEREQFF | TGTGCCAGCAGCTTAGGTCGGGGAGAGCGGGAGCAGTTCTTC
TRBJ2-1 | many | . | TRBV12-3/TRBV12-4 | CASSLAPGREQFF | TGTGCCAGCAGTTTAGCCCCGGGACGAGAGCAGTTCTTC
TRBJ1-1 | many | . | TRBV6-1 | CASSDEDALANTEAFF | TGTGCCAGCAGTGATGAGGACGCCCTCGCGAACACTGAAGCTTTCTTT
TRBJ2-5 | many | . | TRBV10-3 | CATRDSRAETQYF | TGTGCCACCCGTGATAGTAGGGCAGAGACCCAGTACTTC
TRBJ1-3 | . | . | TRBV5-1 | CASSPGWGSSGNTIYF | TGCGCCAGCAGCCCGGGGTGGGGGAGCTCTGGAAACACCATATATTTT
TRBJ2-3 | many | . | TRBV2 | CASSVGQGPDTQYF | TGTGCCAGCAGTGTGGGGCAGGGTCCAGATACGCAGTATTTT
TRBJ2-3 | . | . | TRBV3-2 | CASSQVSGRETDTQYF | TGTGCCAGCAGCCAAGTTAGCGGGAGGGAAACAGATACGCAGTATTTT
TRBJ2-5 | many | . | TRBV7-6 | CASSLERTLWETQYF | TGTGCCAGCAGCTTAGAGAGGACTCTCTGGGAGACCCAGTACTTC
TRBJ1-5 | many | TRBD1 | TRBV18 | CASSLGGTAQPQHF | TGTGCCAGCTCACTGGGGGGGACAGCGCAGCCCCAGCATTTT
TRBJ2-3 | . | . | TRBV5-6 | CASSSKDWTDTQYF | TGTGCCAGCAGCTCGAAGGACTGGACAGATACGCAGTATTTT
TRBJ2-7 | many | . | TRBV5-1 | CASSPYTHYEQYF | TGCGCCAGCAGCCCTTACACACACTACGAGCAGTACTTC
TRBJ2-5 | once | . | TRBV7-8 | CASSLVPEETQYF | TGTGCCAGCAGCTTAGTTCCAGAAGAGACCCAGTACTTC
TRBJ2-1 | many | . | TRBV19 | CASSDPAGKDEQFF | TGTGCCAGTAGTGATCCGGCAGGGAAGGATGAGCAGTTCTTC
TRBJ1-2 | many | . | TRBV28 | CASSFLPGTPYGYTF | TGTGCCAGCAGTTTTCTACCCGGGACTCCCTATGGCTACACCTTC
TRBJ2-7 | many | . | TRBV10-3 | CAISEGQLPTYEQYF | TGTGCCATCTCGGAGGGACAGTTACCAACCTACGAGCAGTACTTC
TRBJ1-2 | few | . | TRBV25-1 | CASSESWGAGGYTF | TGTGCCAGCAGTGAATCATGGGGGGCAGGTGGCTACACCTTC
TRBJ1-5 | few | . | TRBV28 | CASSFWSAGNQPQHF | TGTGCCAGCAGTTTTTGGTCGGCGGGCAATCAGCCCCAGCATTTT
TRBJ2-7 | many | . | TRBV28 | CASSLWVRDYEQYF | TGTGCCAGCAGTTTATGGGTCAGGGACTACGAGCAGTACTTC
TRBJ2-7 | . | . | TRBV14 | CASSSNRDSSYEQYF | TGTGCCAGCAGCTCGAACCGGGACTCCTCCTACGAGCAGTACTTC
TRBJ2-3 | many | TRBD2 | TRBV7-9 | CATAKSGRGGTDTQYF | TGTGCCACCGCAAAGAGCGGGAGGGGAGGTACAGATACGCAGTATTTT
TRBJ2-7 | many | . | TRBV29-1 | CSVEVEGIEQYF | TGCAGCGTTGAAGTTGAGGGAATCGAGCAGTACTTC
TRBJ1-3 | many | TRBD1 | TRBV18 | CASSSQGRPGSGNTIYF | TGTGCCAGCTCGTCACAGGGGCGCCCTGGCTCTGGAAACACCATATATTTT
TRBJ2-1 | many | TRBD2 | TRBV14 | CASSHPGLALNEQFF | TGTGCCAGCAGCCACCCGGGACTAGCCCTGAATGAGCAGTTCTTC
TRBJ2-5 | few | TRBD2 | TRBV7-7 | CASSLAPVLRPGLAEWGTQYF | TGTGCTAGCAGCTTAGCGCCAGTTCTTAGGCCGGGACTAGCGGAATGGGGGACCCAGTACTTC
TRBJ2-2 | . | TRBD1 | TRBV4-1 | CASSQVPTGGMVGELFF | TGCGCCAGCAGCCAAGTACCGACAGGGGGTATGGTCGGGGAGCTGTTTTTT
TRBJ1-1 | many | . | TRBV4-2 | CASSQDIGNTEAFF | TGTGCCAGCAGCCAAGATATAGGGAACACTGAAGCTTTCTTT
TRBJ2-3 | many | . | TRBV6-2/TRBV6-3 | CASRSPPGWDASTDTQYF | TGTGCCAGCAGGTCACCCCCTGGGTGGGACGCTAGCACAGATACGCAGTATTTT
TRBJ1-1 | many | . | TRBV6-6 | CASSYSRARDTEAFF | TGTGCCAGCAGTTACTCGAGGGCCCGGGACACTGAAGCTTTCTTT
TRBJ2-5 | many | . | TRBV2 | CASGLLETQYF | TGTGCCAGCGGCTTACTAGAGACCCAGTACTTC